This T cell receptor beta chain appears in the sequencing data of a study of cytomegalovirus exposure and HLA in healthy donors. Broader study findings: About 87% or about 30% of the time was how often most TCR beta V segments were productive, according to an earlier analysis. With further analysis later on, most CMV-associated TCR beta chains appeared HLA-restricted. Roughly uniform depth of sequencing across donors was assumed in presence/absence analyses. A later analysis by the authors found several of the most significant clusters apparently linked to common viral pathogens.

Primers: 60 Vbeta forward and 13 Jbeta reverse. Assay used: immunoSEQ multiplex PCR; TCRdb lists only in-frame clones, some missing. The repertoire holds about 130,000 clones, with roughly 80% as singletons. Remarks on this clone: Its cognate antigen is unknown.

Germline V gives CDR1 SGHAT, CDR2 FQNNGV. The CDR3 spans 16 residues. The V gene lost 6 bases and the J gene lost 4 bases, with 21 bases spanning the gap. This chain links TRBV11-2 with TRBJ1-2; TRBD1 might be the D (6 bases). The sequencing input was PBMCs. The TCR sequence derives from a male donor in good health and CMV-seronegative. As DNA, the CDR3 is TGTGCCAGCAGAGATCACAGAGGCCGACAGGTCTATGGCTACACCTTC. It specifies CASRDHRGRQVYGYTF.